A selection of T cell receptor beta chains follows, all from one sample in a study of T cells after yellow fever vaccination. TCRdb recomputed calls from the 5' RACE reads with MiXCR, one row per CDR3 protein. The profile shows about 330,000 distinct CDR3 sequences, roughly 8.6% of them singletons. The source material was PBMCs, sampled 45 days after the first yellow fever vaccination. The origin of the receptors is a man aged 18 to 35 who received the YFV17D yellow fever vaccine. The CDR3 runs from the conserved cysteine through the conserved F or W. The D gene is left open where the match is weak. Clone size is not always given. Where it is, it says once, few, many or a class for expanded clones.

d_gene: .; v_gene: TRBV12-3/TRBV12-4; j_gene: TRBJ1-2; abundance: many; CDR3aa: CASSLGLLGAGYTF; CDR3nt: TGTGCCAGCAGTTTAGGGCTTCTGGGCGCTGGCTACACCTTC
d_gene: .; v_gene: TRBV9; j_gene: TRBJ2-4; abundance: .; CDR3aa: CASSVKFGGQANIQYF; CDR3nt: TGTGCCAGCAGCGTCAAGTTCGGGGGGCAGGCGAACATTCAGTACTTC
d_gene: .; v_gene: TRBV7-2; j_gene: TRBJ2-7; abundance: .; CDR3aa: CASSLIAGQSYEQYF; CDR3nt: TGTGCCAGCAGCTTAATCGCAGGTCAATCCTACGAGCAGTACTTC
d_gene: TRBD2; v_gene: TRBV7-9; j_gene: TRBJ2-7; abundance: .; CDR3aa: CASSRGGGLYEQYF; CDR3nt: TGTGCCAGCAGCCGTGGGGGGGGACTCTACGAGCAGTACTTC
d_gene: TRBD1; v_gene: TRBV7-3; j_gene: TRBJ2-7; abundance: few; CDR3aa: CASSFDRGPGTEQYF; CDR3nt: TGTGCCAGCAGCTTCGACAGGGGCCCCGGGACCGAGCAGTACTTC
d_gene: .; v_gene: TRBV9; j_gene: TRBJ2-5; abundance: .; CDR3aa: CASSVEVVPETQYF; CDR3nt: TGTGCCAGCAGCGTAGAGGTGGTCCCGGAGACCCAGTACTTC
d_gene: .; v_gene: TRBV4-2; j_gene: TRBJ2-7; abundance: few; CDR3aa: CASSQDEPLSGEQYF; CDR3nt: TGTGCCAGCAGCCAAGATGAGCCCCTTTCGGGTGAGCAGTACTTC
d_gene: .; v_gene: TRBV24-1; j_gene: TRBJ1-3; abundance: .; CDR3aa: CATTMWELSGNTIYF; CDR3nt: TGTGCCACGACTATGTGGGAACTCTCTGGAAACACCATATATTTT
d_gene: TRBD1; v_gene: TRBV20-1; j_gene: TRBJ1-4; abundance: few; CDR3aa: CSARDPDRGLNEKLFF; CDR3nt: TGCAGTGCTAGAGACCCCGACAGGGGACTTAATGAAAAACTGTTTTTT
d_gene: TRBD2; v_gene: TRBV23-1; j_gene: TRBJ2-3; abundance: few; CDR3aa: CASSQSGLADGICTDTQYF; CDR3nt: TGCGCCAGCAGTCAATCGGGGCTAGCGGACGGAATTTGCACAGATACGCAGTATTTT
d_gene: .; v_gene: TRBV4-1; j_gene: TRBJ1-1; abundance: .; CDR3aa: CASSPHPANTEAFF; CDR3nt: TGCGCCAGCAGCCCTCATCCGGCGAACACTGAAGCTTTCTTT
d_gene: .; v_gene: TRBV18; j_gene: TRBJ1-6; abundance: .; CDR3aa: CASSPNPPGTDNSPLHF; CDR3nt: TGTGCCAGCTCACCAAATCCCCCCGGTACCGATAATTCACCCCTCCACTTT
d_gene: .; v_gene: TRBV14; j_gene: TRBJ2-1; abundance: .; CDR3aa: CASSQVSTASTYNEQFF; CDR3nt: TGTGCCAGCAGCCAAGTATCGACGGCAAGCACCTACAATGAGCAGTTCTTC
d_gene: .; v_gene: TRBV21-1; j_gene: TRBJ2-6; abundance: .; CDR3aa: CASSKGLGPGANVLTF; CDR3nt: TGTGCCAGCAGCAAAGGATTGGGTCCTGGGGCCAACGTCCTGACTTTC
d_gene: .; v_gene: TRBV7-7; j_gene: TRBJ2-5; abundance: many; CDR3aa: CASSAWKETQYF; CDR3nt: TGTGCCAGCAGCGCTTGGAAGGAGACCCAGTACTTC
d_gene: TRBD2; v_gene: TRBV7-9; j_gene: TRBJ2-7; abundance: few; CDR3aa: CASSQTSGPYEQYF; CDR3nt: TGTGCCAGCAGCCAGACTAGCGGTCCCTACGAGCAGTACTTC
d_gene: .; v_gene: TRBV5-6; j_gene: TRBJ1-1; abundance: few; CDR3aa: CASSLFTNTEAFF; CDR3nt: TGTGCCAGCAGCTTGTTCACGAACACTGAAGCTTTCTTT
d_gene: TRBD2; v_gene: TRBV5-1; j_gene: TRBJ2-5; abundance: few; CDR3aa: CASRKPAGGTQETQYF; CDR3nt: TGCGCCAGCAGAAAGCCCGCGGGGGGAACCCAAGAGACCCAGTACTTC
d_gene: .; v_gene: TRBV5-5; j_gene: TRBJ1-2; abundance: .; CDR3aa: CASSLVMDGGYTF; CDR3nt: TGTGCCAGCAGCTTGGTGATGGACGGTGGCTACACCTTC
d_gene: .; v_gene: TRBV5-1; j_gene: TRBJ2-7; abundance: few; CDR3aa: CASSFVRVREGEQYF; CDR3nt: TGCGCCAGCAGCTTCGTGAGGGTGCGCGAAGGCGAGCAGTACTTC
d_gene: .; v_gene: TRBV6-5; j_gene: TRBJ2-1; abundance: few; CDR3aa: CATTWGGHEQFF; CDR3nt: TGTGCCACTACCTGGGGGGGCCACGAGCAGTTCTTC
d_gene: .; v_gene: TRBV12-3/TRBV12-4; j_gene: TRBJ2-5; abundance: few; CDR3aa: CASRHYVGQGETQYF; CDR3nt: TGTGCCAGCAGACACTACGTAGGGCAGGGAGAGACCCAGTACTTC
d_gene: TRBD2; v_gene: TRBV11-2; j_gene: TRBJ2-1; abundance: many; CDR3aa: CASSPPAGAGGSYNEQFF; CDR3nt: TGTGCCAGCAGCCCGCCGGCGGGAGCGGGGGGAAGCTACAATGAGCAGTTCTTC
d_gene: TRBD1; v_gene: TRBV12-3/TRBV12-4; j_gene: TRBJ1-3; abundance: .; CDR3aa: CASTQGARGNTIYF; CDR3nt: TGTGCCAGCACCCAGGGGGCACGAGGAAACACCATATATTTT
d_gene: TRBD1; v_gene: TRBV7-2; j_gene: TRBJ2-7; abundance: many; CDR3aa: CASSLAETGIRYEQYF; CDR3nt: TGTGCCAGCAGCTTAGCTGAGACAGGGATTAGGTACGAGCAGTACTTC
d_gene: .; v_gene: TRBV4-1; j_gene: TRBJ2-3; abundance: .; CDR3aa: CASRPTVSDTQYF; CDR3nt: TGCGCCAGCAGACCGACAGTATCGGATACGCAGTATTTT
d_gene: .; v_gene: TRBV7-2; j_gene: TRBJ2-7; abundance: few; CDR3aa: CASSLRLVSNEQYF; CDR3nt: TGTGCCAGCAGCTTAAGGCTAGTCTCCAACGAGCAGTACTTC
d_gene: .; v_gene: TRBV20-1; j_gene: TRBJ2-3; abundance: few; CDR3aa: CSASLQADTQYF; CDR3nt: TGCAGTGCTAGTTTACAGGCAGATACGCAGTATTTT
d_gene: .; v_gene: TRBV12-3/TRBV12-4; j_gene: TRBJ1-2; abundance: few; CDR3aa: CASSFASGGGGYTF; CDR3nt: TGTGCCAGCAGTTTTGCCTCTGGGGGGGGAGGCTACACCTTC
d_gene: .; v_gene: TRBV7-2; j_gene: TRBJ1-6; abundance: few; CDR3aa: CASSSGDRPLHF; CDR3nt: TGTGCCAGCAGCTCGGGGGATAGGCCCCTCCACTTT
d_gene: .; v_gene: TRBV20-1; j_gene: TRBJ2-1; abundance: few; CDR3aa: CSAARGPNYNEQFF; CDR3nt: TGCAGTGCTGCCCGGGGTCCTAACTACAATGAGCAGTTCTTC
d_gene: .; v_gene: TRBV6-1; j_gene: TRBJ2-6; abundance: few; CDR3aa: CASSEAGLGSGANVLTF; CDR3nt: TGTGCCAGCAGTGAAGCGGGGTTAGGCTCTGGGGCCAACGTCCTGACTTTC
d_gene: .; v_gene: TRBV9; j_gene: TRBJ2-1; abundance: many; CDR3aa: CASSVVTGSTYNEQFF; CDR3nt: TGTGCCAGCAGCGTAGTTACAGGGTCGACCTACAATGAGCAGTTCTTC
d_gene: .; v_gene: TRBV7-2; j_gene: TRBJ2-7; abundance: .; CDR3aa: CASSLEGYSYEQYF; CDR3nt: TGTGCCAGCAGCTTAGAGGGGTACTCCTACGAGCAGTACTTC
d_gene: TRBD2; v_gene: TRBV24-1; j_gene: TRBJ2-5; abundance: .; CDR3aa: CATSDRLAGGETQYF; CDR3nt: TGTGCCACCAGTGATCGGCTAGCGGGGGGAGAGACCCAGTACTTC
d_gene: .; v_gene: TRBV20-1; j_gene: TRBJ2-7; abundance: few; CDR3aa: CSARRPGLRYEQYF; CDR3nt: TGCAGTGCTAGAAGACCCGGACTGCGGTACGAGCAGTACTTC
d_gene: TRBD1; v_gene: TRBV11-1; j_gene: TRBJ2-3; abundance: .; CDR3aa: CASSSHPPGQEYF; CDR3nt: TGTGCCAGCAGCTCACACCCCCCGGGACAGGAGTATTTT
d_gene: .; v_gene: TRBV6-8; j_gene: TRBJ1-1; abundance: .; CDR3aa: CASRGQTEAFF; CDR3nt: TGTGCCAGCAGAGGACAGACTGAAGCTTTCTTT
d_gene: TRBD1; v_gene: TRBV7-6; j_gene: TRBJ1-4; abundance: few; CDR3aa: CASSSKGAGGEKLFF; CDR3nt: TGTGCCAGCAGCTCGAAGGGGGCAGGGGGTGAAAAACTGTTTTTT
d_gene: TRBD2; v_gene: TRBV20-1; j_gene: TRBJ2-1; abundance: .; CDR3aa: CSASVLAGEPSYNEQFF; CDR3nt: TGCAGTGCTAGTGTCCTAGCGGGGGAGCCCTCCTACAATGAGCAGTTCTTC
d_gene: .; v_gene: TRBV7-9; j_gene: TRBJ1-2; abundance: few; CDR3aa: CASSPGRTTSYGYTF; CDR3nt: TGTGCCAGCAGCCCCGGACGGACCACCAGTTATGGCTACACCTTC
d_gene: .; v_gene: TRBV7-2; j_gene: TRBJ1-2; abundance: few; CDR3aa: CASSLDSGGYTF; CDR3nt: TGTGCCAGCAGCTTAGATAGTGGTGGCTACACCTTC
d_gene: TRBD1; v_gene: TRBV3-1; j_gene: TRBJ2-5; abundance: .; CDR3aa: CASSQPTGTEETQYF; CDR3nt: TGTGCCAGCAGCCAGCCAACTGGGACAGAGGAGACCCAGTACTTC
d_gene: TRBD1; v_gene: TRBV5-5; j_gene: TRBJ2-5; abundance: many; CDR3aa: CASDGDRAAETQYF; CDR3nt: TGTGCCAGCGACGGGGACAGGGCGGCAGAGACCCAGTACTTC
d_gene: TRBD2; v_gene: TRBV7-9; j_gene: TRBJ2-5; abundance: few; CDR3aa: CASSFGLAGETQYF; CDR3nt: TGTGCCAGCAGCTTCGGACTAGCCGGCGAGACCCAGTACTTC
d_gene: .; v_gene: TRBV2; j_gene: TRBJ2-7; abundance: few; CDR3aa: CASSVLQNYEQYF; CDR3nt: TGTGCCAGCAGTGTCTTGCAGAACTACGAGCAGTACTTC
d_gene: .; v_gene: TRBV12-3/TRBV12-4; j_gene: TRBJ1-5; abundance: few; CDR3aa: CASSRTGTVLRAQHF; CDR3nt: TGTGCCAGCAGCCGGACCGGGACTGTCCTTCGGGCCCAGCATTTT
d_gene: .; v_gene: TRBV6-1; j_gene: TRBJ1-2; abundance: .; CDR3aa: CASSGDHNGGYTF; CDR3nt: TGTGCCAGCAGTGGGGACCACAATGGGGGCTACACCTTC
d_gene: TRBD2; v_gene: TRBV19; j_gene: TRBJ2-5; abundance: many; CDR3aa: CASSLTSGGFETQYF; CDR3nt: TGTGCCAGTAGCTTGACTAGCGGGGGGTTTGAGACCCAGTACTTC
d_gene: TRBD1; v_gene: TRBV6-2/TRBV6-3; j_gene: TRBJ2-3; abundance: .; CDR3aa: CASRRPAGTATDTQYF; CDR3nt: TGTGCCAGCAGGCGACCTGCAGGGACAGCCACAGATACGCAGTATTTT
d_gene: .; v_gene: TRBV19; j_gene: TRBJ2-2; abundance: many; CDR3aa: CASSSRMRNTGELFF; CDR3nt: TGTGCCAGTAGTTCCCGGATGAGAAACACCGGGGAGCTGTTTTTT
d_gene: .; v_gene: TRBV25-1; j_gene: TRBJ2-7; abundance: few; CDR3aa: CASPRSSVYEQYF; CDR3nt: TGTGCCAGCCCGCGAAGTTCGGTCTACGAGCAGTACTTC
d_gene: TRBD2; v_gene: TRBV7-2; j_gene: TRBJ2-1; abundance: few; CDR3aa: CASSSATSGGGFGEQFF; CDR3nt: TGTGCCAGCAGCTCGGCTACTAGCGGGGGGGGGTTTGGAGAGCAGTTCTTC
d_gene: .; v_gene: TRBV5-1; j_gene: TRBJ1-1; abundance: .; CDR3aa: CASSLRPGAYSAMNTEAFF; CDR3nt: TGCGCCAGCAGCTTGAGGCCGGGGGCGTATTCAGCTATGAACACTGAAGCTTTCTTT
d_gene: .; v_gene: TRBV7-8; j_gene: TRBJ1-6; abundance: .; CDR3aa: CASSLVDTNSPLHF; CDR3nt: TGTGCCAGCAGCTTAGTCGACACCAATTCACCCCTCCACTTT
d_gene: .; v_gene: TRBV15; j_gene: TRBJ2-3; abundance: .; CDR3aa: CATSPLGPSTDTQYF; CDR3nt: TGTGCCACCAGCCCGCTGGGGCCTAGCACAGATACGCAGTATTTT